This T cell receptor (beta chain) is drawn from a study of PD-1 blockade in classical Hodgkin lymphoma. Using immunoSEQ multiplex PCR, the repertoire was profiled, and TCRdb retains in-frame clones only, with some absent. The sample yields 4,000 to 6,000 clones, about 65% seen once. Only a few counts were recorded for this clone. Its antigen is not known. Described time point: cycle 4 day 1 (C4D1), after 6 weeks of nivolumab. Patients all relapsed after autologous stem cell transplantation, and there was variation in brentuximab vedotin exposure. Thawed PBMCs were subjected to magnetic negative selection, which yielded isolated CD8+ T cells. Study results and limitations: The diversity seen at baseline in complete responders resembled that of newly diagnosed patients. Repertoire differences have undefined causes, possibly disease activity or prior therapy. Reports indicated that newly diagnosed patients had lower baseline TCR diversity than healthy donors did.

This CDR3 spans 14 amino acids. Trimming pared 6 bases from V and 3 bases from J, leaving 14 bases between. CDR1 WNHNN and CDR2 SYGVQD come from the germline V gene (reference sequence). The sample in question was CD8+ T cells from blood, obtained before the fourth cycle of nivolumab. The V and J genes are TRBV10-1 and TRBJ1-1; D might be TRBD1 (5 bases). This TCR was recovered from a human donor with classical Hodgkin lymphoma. Here the CDR3 reads CASRRDLGDTEAFF. CDR3 DNA sequence: TGCGCCAGCAGGCGGGACCTCGGCGACACTGAAGCTTTCTTT.